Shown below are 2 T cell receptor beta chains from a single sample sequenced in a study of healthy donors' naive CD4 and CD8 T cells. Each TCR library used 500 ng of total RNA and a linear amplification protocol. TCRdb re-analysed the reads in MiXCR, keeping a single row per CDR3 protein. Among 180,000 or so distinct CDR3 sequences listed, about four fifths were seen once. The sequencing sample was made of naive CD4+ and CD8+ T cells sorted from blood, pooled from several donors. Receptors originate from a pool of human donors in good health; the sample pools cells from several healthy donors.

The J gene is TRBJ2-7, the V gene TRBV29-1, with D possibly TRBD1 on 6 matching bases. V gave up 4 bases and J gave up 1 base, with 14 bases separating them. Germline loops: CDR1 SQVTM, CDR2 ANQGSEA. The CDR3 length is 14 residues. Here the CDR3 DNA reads TGCAGCGTTGCGACAGGCGTAGGATCCTACGAGCAGTACTTC. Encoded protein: CSVATGVGSYEQYF.

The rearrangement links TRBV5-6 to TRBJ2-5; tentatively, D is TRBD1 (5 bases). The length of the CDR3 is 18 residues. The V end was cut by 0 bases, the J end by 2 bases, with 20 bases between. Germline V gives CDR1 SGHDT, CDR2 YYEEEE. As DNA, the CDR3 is TGTGCCAGCAGCTTGGTTCAATGGGGCGGTGGTACACAAGAGACCCAGTACTTC. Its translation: CASSLVQWGGGTQETQYF.